Presented here are 16 T cell receptor beta chains from one specimen sequenced in a study of cytomegalovirus exposure and HLA in healthy donors. PCR employed 60 Vbeta and 13 Jbeta primers. Here immunoSEQ multiplex PCR was the method, and the copy in TCRdb shows in-frame clones only, minus some. The sample contains over 150,000 clones, about 73% of which appear only once. The sequenced sample consisted of PBMCs. All receptors derive from a woman between 50 and 59 years old in good health and CMV-seropositive.

This clone is a singleton in its sample. The chain employs TRBV6-5 and TRBJ2-5, with D possibly being TRBD2 (6 bases). Germline V gene data show CDR1 as MNHEY and CDR2 as SVGAGI. The ends were cut back, 7 bases at V and 5 bases at J, with 14 bases in the middle. The CDR3 extends over 13 amino acids. CDR3 DNA sequence: TGTGCCAGCACCTCTCCTAGCGTCGAGACCCAGTACTTC. Translated, it gives CASTSPSVETQYF.

The V call is TRBV5-1, the J call TRBJ2-3; 8 bases map to TRBD1. V was clipped by 5 bases and J by 8 bases; unmatched bases: 7. This CDR3 is 13 amino acids long. CDR1 SGHRS and CDR2 YFSETQ come from the germline V gene. DNA for the CDR3: TGCGCCAGCAGGATAGACAGGGGAGGTACGCAGTATTTT. This sequence encodes CASRIDRGGTQYF. Drawing the rest from reference TRBV5-1 and TRBJ2-3, the complete variable domain is KAGVTQTPRYLIKTRGQQVTLSCSPISGHRSVSWYQQTPGQGLQFLFEYFSETQRNKGNFPGRFSGRQFSNSRSEMNVSTLELGDSALYLCASRIDRGGTQYFGPGTRLTVL.

The chain couples TRBV18 to TRBJ2-7; 14 positions agree with TRBD2. Per germline, CDR1 KGHSH and CDR2 LQKENI. The V gene end was trimmed by 5 bases and the J gene end by 8 bases; junction bases not matched to a gene: 8. The CDR3 length is 15 residues. DNA of the CDR3: TGTGCCAGCTCATCCGGACTAGCGGGGGGCGGGCAGCAGTACTTC. This translates into CASSSGLAGGGQQYF.

The chain is built from TRBV10-1 and TRBJ2-5; D call uncertain. Germline values: CDR1 WNHNN, CDR2 SYGVQD (reference sequence). The CDR3 extends over 13 amino acids. Trimming took off 5 bases at V and 4 bases at J, with 11 bases between the two ends. DNA of the CDR3: TGCGCCAGCAGTCCGAGTGGTGGAGAGACCCAGTACTTC. Translation gives CASSPSGGETQYF.

The J gene is TRBJ2-7, the V gene TRBV18, with a possible D match to TRBD2 (5 bases). The CDR3 has 12 amino acids. Between the trimmed V and J ends, which lost 6 bases and 1 base, there was a span of 7 bases. The germline CDR1 and CDR2 sequences are KGHSH and LQKENI. The CDR3 DNA follows: TGTGCCAGCTCGGAGGCATCCTACGAGCAGTACTTC. Protein sequence: CASSEASYEQYF.

The rearrangement links TRBV10-1 to TRBJ2-7; TRBD1 aligns across 7 bases. The CDR3 sequence is 14 residues long. The germline V gene encodes CDR1 WNHNN and CDR2 SYGVQD (reference sequence). Trimming cost V 3 bases and J 2 bases; bases outside gene matches: 4. The CDR3 sequence: CASSDSGTAYEQYF. The DNA for the CDR3 is TGCGCCAGCAGTGACTCCGGGACAGCCTACGAGCAGTACTTC.

This clone was observed a few times. V is TRBV6-5 and J is TRBJ2-5; possible D gene TRBD2, 6 bases. Trimming removed 7 bases at V and 7 bases at J, with 13 bases between. This CDR3 has 12 residues. Germline V gene lookup returns CDR1 MNHEY and CDR2 SVGAGI. The CDR3 is CASIGDSPTQYF. In DNA, the CDR3 is TGTGCCAGCATAGGGGACTCGCCGACCCAGTACTTC.

The chain carries TRBV2 and TRBJ2-7; maybe TRBD1 (6 bases). Germline V CDR1 and CDR2: SNHLY, FYNNEI. CDR3 size: 14 residues. Trimming took off 6 bases at V and 0 bases at J, with 12 bases between the two ends. The CDR3 DNA is TGTGCCAGCAGAGAGGACAGATACTCCTACGAGCAGTACTTC. As protein: CASREDRYSYEQYF.

This chain connects TRBV5-1 to TRBJ2-7, with D perhaps matching TRBD1 (7 bases). This CDR3 is built from 15 residues. Germline lookup yields CDR1 SGHRS and CDR2 YFSETQ. V gave up 5 bases and J gave up 6 bases, with 21 bases separating them. CDR3 in DNA: TGCGCCAGCAGAAACCCACAGGGGAGGTCTGGCGAGCAGTACTTC. Residues: CASRNPQGRSGEQYF.

The chain joins TRBV6-5 to TRBJ2-7, with D perhaps matching TRBD1 (5 bases). Germline V gives CDR1 MNHEY, CDR2 SVGAGI. Trimming pared 7 bases from V and 4 bases from J, leaving 17 bases between. CDR3 length equals 14 residues. The CDR3 DNA reads TGTGCCAGCACCTCCCATGGGCAGGGATACGAGCAGTACTTC. It specifies CASTSHGQGYEQYF.

The chain is built from TRBV10-3 and TRBJ1-6, with 10 bases identical to TRBD1. CDR1 ENHRY and CDR2 SYGVKD come from the germline V gene. V lost 4 bases and J lost 7; bases outside the gene matches: 4. The CDR3 totals 15 residues. CDR3 coding DNA: TGTGCCATCAGTGGGACAGGGGGACTAAATTCACCCCTCCACTTT. Translated, it gives CAISGTGGLNSPLHF.

This chain uses TRBV6-1 with TRBJ1-6; 8 bases match TRBD1. The CDR3 is 16 amino acids. Germline V gene sequence: CDR1 MNHNS, CDR2 SASEGT. The V segment lost 2 bases and the J segment 9 bases; nucleotides outside the gene matches: 9. Here the CDR3 DNA reads TGTGCCAGCAGTGAAAATTCGGCAGGGGGCTCTTCACCCCTCCACTTT. Its translation: CASSENSAGGSSPLHF.

This clone was counted between two and nine times. The rearrangement joins TRBV19 to TRBJ1-1; the match to TRBD1 covers 10 bases. Trimming at V came to 5 bases and at J to 4 bases, leaving 4 bases not matched to a gene. CDR3 size: 14 residues. Germline values: CDR1 LNHDA, CDR2 SQIVND (reference sequence). The DNA for the CDR3 is TGTGCCAGTAGTGCGGACAGGGGGGGCACTGAAGCTTTCTTT. Its protein is CASSADRGGTEAFF.

This sequence joins TRBV5-8 and TRBJ2-1; 12 nucleotides align to TRBD2. The CDR3 contains 15 residues. Germline V lookup: CDR1 SGHTS, CDR2 YDEGEE. V dropped 4 bases and J dropped 2; count of bases not matched to a gene: 1. CDR3 loop: CASSLAGGAYNEQFF. CDR3 DNA sequence: TGTGCCAGCAGCCTAGCGGGGGGGGCCTACAATGAGCAGTTCTTC.

This clone was observed once. The rearrangement joins TRBV18 to TRBJ2-2, with D perhaps matching TRBD1 (6 bases). Trimming pared 5 bases from V and 5 bases from J, leaving 21 bases between. The CDR3 loop spans 17 amino acids. The germline V gene has CDR1 KGHSH and CDR2 LQKENI. The CDR3 DNA reads as TGTGCCAGCTCATCGGAACAGGGCCGGCTCGGGACCGGGGAGCTGTTTTTT. This encodes CASSSEQGRLGTGELFF.

The chain recombines TRBV2 with TRBJ1-5; possible D gene TRBD1, 5 bases. Looked up from germline, CDR1 is SNHLY and CDR2 is FYNNEI. The CDR3 extends over 15 amino acids. The germline V and J ends were trimmed by 8 bases and 8 bases, with 22 bases remaining between them. The CDR3 is CASAGRGSRLKPQHF. For the CDR3, the DNA is TGTGCCAGCGCTGGGAGGGGATCCCGCCTTAAGCCCCAGCATTTT.